This TCR beta chain was captured in a study of CD8 T cells in ankylosing spondylitis. Preparation of TCR beta libraries was done by quantitative 5'-RACE with molecular barcodes. TCRdb analysed the 5' RACE reads with MiXCR anew, one entry per CDR3 protein. The sample lists tens of thousands of distinct CDR3 sequences, 7.9% occurring once. Study-level points and caveats: Several highly homologous variants made up a TCR beta motif, and this motif appeared characteristic of ankylosing spondylitis blood. Earlier work had already found some motif variants in reactive arthritis synovial fluid and blood. Significantly higher representation of disease-linked clones was reported for matched ankylosing spondylitis synovial fluid.

This clonotype came up a few times. What it binds is not known. The germline CDR1 and CDR2 sequences are SEHNR and FQNEAQ (reference sequence). The CDR3 spans 12 residues. Trimming pared 3 bases from V and 5 bases from J, leaving 4 bases between. The TCR comes from a male donor with ankylosing spondylitis or in good health (not recorded which). This chain links TRBV7-9 with TRBJ1-4; D gene unclear. Source material: blood. In DNA form, the CDR3 reads TGTGCCAGCAGCTTGCGGAATGAAAAACTGTTTTTT. It codes for CASSLRNEKLFF.